Here is one T cell receptor beta chain with its context. Its antigen is undetermined. A read error may produce the germline difference seen at one junction end. 60 Vbeta and 13 Jbeta primers were used in PCR. TCRdb's copy holds only in-frame clones and misses some; the assay was immunoSEQ multiplex PCR. The table records under 250,000 clones, 70% to 80% of them present only once. The data were taken from a study of cytomegalovirus exposure and HLA in healthy donors. The study's findings and limits: Looking again later, the authors saw that most CMV-associated TCR beta chains seemed HLA-restricted.

This CDR3 has 14 residues. CDR1 is SGHDN, CDR2 FVKESK, per germline. Samples came from healthy bone marrow donors. Each donor was nominally healthy when sampled (though unrecorded immune exposures were likely). This chain uses TRBV14 with TRBJ2-3; TRBD1 aligns across 8 bases. This TCR derives from a male donor in good health and CMV-seronegative. The sample comprised PBMCs. This CDR3 is CASSQGTGGQGMHF. For the CDR3, the DNA is TGTGCCAGCAGCCAAGGAACCGGTGGACAGGGAATGCATTTT.